A selection of T cell receptor beta chains follows, all from one sample in a study of OX40 agonist ivuxolimab in advanced cancers. Produced via immunoSEQ multiplex PCR; TCRdb's table is partial and in-frame only. Found here are tens of thousands of clones, about 89% of them singletons; the top ten hold around 1.7%. Source: CD4+ or CD8+ T cells sorted from blood, taken in a trial of the OX40 agonist ivuxolimab. The receptors derive from an adult with an advanced solid tumor such as melanoma, head and neck, liver or kidney cancer. CDR3s include the opening cysteine and the closing phenylalanine or tryptophan. A D gene is named only where the DNA matches it firmly. The size entry is marked missing in some rows and otherwise reads once, few, many or a size class.

TRBJ2-1	15	TRBV4-1	-	TRBD1	TGCGCCAGCAGCCAAGTGGGACAGGGCAGCAATGAGCAGTTCTTC	CASSQVGQGSNEQFF
TRBJ2-2	15	TRBV11-2	-	-	TGTGCCAGCAGCCCTTTGGCAGTCTCGTCCGGGGAGCTGTTTTTT	CASSPLAVSSGELFF
TRBJ2-5	16	TRBV2	-	TRBD2	TGTGCCAGCAGTGGAGGACTAGCGGGTGTACAAGAGACCCAGTACTTC	CASSGGLAGVQETQYF
TRBJ2-1	15	TRBV7-9	-	TRBD2	TGTGCCAGCAGCTTCTTAGCGGGTTTGGTCAATGAGCAGTTCTTC	CASSFLAGLVNEQFF
TRBJ1-3	14	TRBV7-2	-	-	TGTGCCAGCACCGCTGGGGGGCCGGGAAACACCATATATTTT	CASTAGGPGNTIYF
TRBJ1-2	11	TRBV5-1	-	-	TGCGCCAGCAGCGGATACAGGGGCTACACCTTC	CASSGYRGYTF
TRBJ2-1	18	TRBV6-1	-	-	TGTGCCAGCAGTGCAGTTTCTCAGGGGCCAAGCTCCTACAATGAGCAGTTCTTC	CASSAVSQGPSSYNEQFF
TRBJ2-5	15	TRBV5-6	-	-	TGTGCCAGCAGCTTGGAGGGCGCTGGGTCTGAGACCCAGTACTTC	CASSLEGAGSETQYF
TRBJ2-1	14	TRBV27	once	-	TGTGCCAGCAACTCTTGGCCGTCCTACAATGAGCAGTTCTTC	CASNSWPSYNEQFF
TRBJ1-2	14	TRBV7-9	-	-	TGTGCCAGCAGCCCCCGCTACTCTAACTATGGCTACACCTTC	CASSPRYSNYGYTF
TRBJ1-6	14	TRBV5-1	few	-	TGCGCCAGCAGCTTGATCGGGGACAATTCACCCCTCCACTTT	CASSLIGDNSPLHF
TRBJ2-7	14	TRBV19	-	TRBD2	TGTGCCAGTAGGGGAGCGGGAGGTGCGTACGAGCAGTACTTC	CASRGAGGAYEQYF
TRBJ2-7	17	TRBV14	-	TRBD1	TGTGCCAGCAGCCAAGTTCTGGGGACAGGGCGTTTTTACGAGCAGTACTTC	CASSQVLGTGRFYEQYF
TRBJ1-5	13	TRBV7-9	-	-	TGTGCCAGCAGCTATAACAGCTTCCAGCCCCAGCATTTT	CASSYNSFQPQHF
TRBJ2-7	15	TRBV5-1	-	-	TGCGCCAGCAGCCCAGGGGGGGCCGCTACCTACGAGCAGTACTTC	CASSPGGAATYEQYF